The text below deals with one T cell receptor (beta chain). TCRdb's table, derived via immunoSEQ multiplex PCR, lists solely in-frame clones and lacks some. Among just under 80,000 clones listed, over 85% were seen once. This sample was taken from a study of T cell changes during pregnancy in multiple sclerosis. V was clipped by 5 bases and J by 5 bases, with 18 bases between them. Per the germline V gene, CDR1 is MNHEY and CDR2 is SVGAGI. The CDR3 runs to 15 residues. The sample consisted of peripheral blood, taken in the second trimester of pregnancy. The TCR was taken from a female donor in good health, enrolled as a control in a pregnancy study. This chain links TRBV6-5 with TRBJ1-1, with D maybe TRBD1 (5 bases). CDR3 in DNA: TGTGCCAGCAGTCTTTCAGGGTCCCTAAGGACTGAAGCTTTCTTT. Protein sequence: CASSLSGSLRTEAFF.